This TCR beta chain was sequenced during a study of tumor-infiltrating lymphocytes in primary liver carcinoma. Alongside blood RNA obtained from unsorted whole blood, germline DNA was also extracted. The CDR3 is made up of 14 amino acids. V was clipped by 3 bases and J by 1 base, with 9 bases between them. Per germline, CDR1 SGHVS and CDR2 FQNEAQ. To note about this clonotype: The antigen is unknown.

Whole-study results and caveats: Lower overlap was observed for tumor-adjacent and tumor-blood pairs relative to tumor region pairs.

TCR beta cDNA was made from roughly 500 ng total RNA with a constant-region primer. Nested multiplex PCR, run for three rounds with slightly modified ARM-PCR, yielded TCR beta libraries. Investigators reported that the first two PCR rounds, at 10 to 11 cycles each, used TRBV1-TRBV30 forward primers with a C-beta reverse primer. TCRdb re-called the multiplex PCR reads with MiXCR, one entry per CDR3 protein. The data hold 300,000 to 400,000 distinct CDR3 sequences, with 50% to 70% observed a single time. Sequencing was done on a sample of peripheral blood. V gene TRBV7-8 combines with J gene TRBJ2-5; D remains unclear. The sequence derives from a man between 40 and 49 years old with primary liver carcinoma and hepatitis B virus infection. CDR3 sequence reads: CASSLGSSQETQYF. CDR3 bases: TGTGCCAGCAGCTTGGGTAGCAGCCAAGAGACCCAGTACTTC.